Below are 18 T cell receptor beta chains sequenced from a single sample in a study of CD8 T cells in Susac syndrome. Roughly 0.45 to 1 ug RNA was reverse transcribed with random hexamers. TCRdb re-called the immunoSEQ multiplex PCR reads through MiXCR, storing one row per CDR3 protein. The table includes about 130,000 distinct CDR3 sequences, about 95% detected once. The source material was CD4+ T cells from PBMCs. The source is a human donor with multiple sclerosis.

Written as DNA, the CDR3 is TGTGCCAGCAGCCAAAACGGCTACGAGCAGTACTTC. The encoded protein is CASSQNGYEQYF. J is TRBJ2-7 and V is TRBV3-1; D is ambiguous. CDR1 is LGHDT, CDR2 YNNKEL, per germline (reference sequence). CDR3 length: 12 residues. Deletions cut 2 bases from V and 3 bases from J, with 5 bases between.

V usage is TRBV6-6 and J usage is TRBJ2-5; no clear D. V lost 1 base to trimming and J lost 1 base, with 13 bases between them. CDR1 is MNHNY, CDR2 SVGAGI, per germline (reference sequence). The CDR3 is 16 residues long. The CDR3 region has the DNA TGTGCCAGCAGTTACTTTAGAATGTCCCTCCAAGAGACCCAGTACTTC. Translation: CASSYFRMSLQETQYF.

The rearrangement uses TRBV20-1 and TRBJ1-1, with TRBD1 as a possible D gene (5 bases). The germline V gene has CDR1 DFQATT and CDR2 SNEGSKA (reference sequence). The CDR3 runs to 16 residues. Trimming stripped 0 bases from V and 0 bases from J, with 14 bases between. The CDR3 reads CSARDATVPMNTEAFF. CDR3 coding DNA: TGCAGTGCTAGAGATGCGACAGTACCTATGAACACTGAAGCTTTCTTT.

The chain links TRBV29-1 to TRBJ2-7; 7 bases line up with TRBD1. The CDR3 runs to 12 residues. Germline V gene lookup returns CDR1 SQVTM and CDR2 ANQGSEA. Trimming at V came to 5 bases and at J to 2 bases, leaving 3 bases not matched to a gene. The CDR3 DNA follows: TGCAGCGTTACAGGGGAAACCTACGAGCAGTACTTC. It specifies CSVTGETYEQYF.

V usage is TRBV19 and J usage is TRBJ2-1, with D unclear. CDR1 is LNHDA and CDR2 is SQIVND in the germline V gene (reference sequence). CDR3 length: 13 amino acids. Trimming removed 5 bases at V and 7 bases at J, with 12 bases between. The CDR3 here is CASSEVNVNEQFF. The CDR3 nucleotides read TGTGCCAGTAGTGAGGTAAACGTAAATGAGCAGTTCTTC.

This clonotype was seen a single time. V usage is TRBV6-5 and J usage is TRBJ2-2, with 8 nucleotides matching TRBD1. Germline values: CDR1 MNHEY, CDR2 SVGAGI. The CDR3 loop spans 15 amino acids. After removal of 5 bases from V and 6 bases from J, the junction contained 8 bases not matched to a gene. This chain's CDR3 is CASSRPGQVSGELFF. In nucleotides, the CDR3 is TGTGCCAGCAGTCGCCCGGGACAGGTCTCCGGGGAGCTGTTTTTT.

This chain's CDR3 is CASSRAWDSGNTIYF. The CDR3 DNA reads as TGTGCCAGCAGCCGCGCCTGGGACTCTGGAAACACCATATATTTT. The chain recombines TRBV3-1 with TRBJ1-3, with D hard to call. The length of the CDR3 is 15 residues. V was clipped by 4 bases and J by 0 bases, with 10 bases between them. The germline gives CDR1 LGHDT, CDR2 YNNKEL (reference sequence). Filled out from reference TRBV3-1 and TRBJ1-3, the complete variable domain reads DTAVSQTPKYLVTQMGNDKSIKCEQNLGHDTMYWYKQDSKKFLKIMFSYNNKELIINETVPNRFSPKSPDKAHLNLHINSLELGDSAVYFCASSRAWDSGNTIYFGEGSWLTVV.

The chain carries TRBV2 and TRBJ2-4, with 9 bases aligning to TRBD1. Germline values: CDR1 SNHLY, CDR2 FYNNEI. The CDR3 is 14 residues long. Trimming removed 6 bases from V and 5 bases from J; junction bases left unmatched: 5. CDR3: CASRTQGAQNIQYF. The CDR3 coding sequence is TGTGCCAGCAGGACACAGGGGGCCCAAAACATTCAGTACTTC.

J is TRBJ2-2 and V is TRBV3-1, with 7 nucleotides matching TRBD2. Trimming removed 0 bases from V and 3 bases from J; junction bases left unmatched: 4. The CDR3 totals 16 residues. The germline V gene has CDR1 LGHDT and CDR2 YNNKEL (reference sequence). CDR3 residues: CASSQDRGEYTGELFF. CDR3 bases: TGTGCCAGCAGCCAAGATCGGGGGGAATACACCGGGGAGCTGTTTTTT.

This rearrangement joins TRBV14 to TRBJ2-2, with TRBD2 identical over 7 bases. CDR3 length: 16 residues. Per the germline V gene, CDR1 is SGHDN and CDR2 is FVKESK. Unmatched junction bases numbered 8, after V lost 3 bases and J lost 4 bases. In DNA form, the CDR3 reads TGTGCCAGCAGCCATTCTCTAGCGGACCTCACCGGGGAGCTGTTTTTT. The encoded protein is CASSHSLADLTGELFF.

The chain combines TRBV3-1 with TRBJ1-1; D gene ambiguous. The CDR3 is 11 amino acids. Trimming cost V 1 base and J 8 bases, with 5 bases left between them. In germline, CDR1 is LGHDT, CDR2 YNNKEL (reference sequence). The CDR3 DNA reads TGTGCCAGCAGCCAAGGGGGAGAAGCTTTCTTT. Translation gives CASSQGGEAFF.

The CDR3 sequence: CASSLFQDLNTEAFF. CDR3 bases: TGTGCCAGCAGTTTGTTCCAAGACTTGAACACTGAAGCTTTCTTT. This chain connects TRBV12-3 or TRBV12-4 to TRBJ1-1; D remains ambiguous. The V end was cut by 3 bases, the J end by 0 bases, with 11 bases between. This CDR3 spans 15 amino acids.

The rearrangement joins TRBV12-3 or TRBV12-4 to TRBJ2-3; a weak D match, TRBD1 (5 bases). The CDR3 has 15 amino acids. V shed 5 bases and J shed 6 bases, with 18 bases lying between them. This CDR3 is CASSPQVGALDTQYF. The CDR3 DNA sequence: TGTGCCAGCAGTCCTCAGGTAGGGGCATTGGATACGCAGTATTTT.

The rearrangement joins TRBV7-9 to TRBJ2-1; D call uncertain. Between the trimmed V and J ends, which lost 1 base and 4 bases, there was a span of 5 bases. The length of the CDR3 is 13 residues. The germline gives CDR1 SEHNR, CDR2 FQNEAQ (reference sequence). CDR3 sequence reads: CASSLVYYNEQFF. Written as DNA, the CDR3 is TGTGCCAGCAGCTTAGTCTATTACAATGAGCAGTTCTTC. The whole variable domain, filled in from reference TRBV7-9 and TRBJ2-1, reads DTGVSQNPRHKITKRGQNVTFRCDPISEHNRLYWYRQTLGQGPEFLTYFQNEAQLEKSRLLSDRFSAERPKGSFSTLEIQRTEQGDSAMYLCASSLVYYNEQFFGPGTRLTVL.

The genes are TRBV19 and TRBJ1-1; D remains unclear. Germline CDR1 and CDR2: LNHDA and SQIVND (reference sequence). CDR3 length: 15 residues. V lost 6 bases and J 5 bases, leaving 19 bases between the germline ends. The CDR3: CASRLPGEGGTEAFF. The CDR3 DNA reads as TGTGCCAGTAGACTGCCCGGGGAGGGCGGGACTGAAGCTTTCTTT.

The chain couples TRBV6-5 to TRBJ1-2, with D possibly being TRBD1 (6 bases). The V gene's germline CDR1 is MNHEY and CDR2 SVGAGI. The CDR3 has 15 residues. Trimming stripped 2 bases from V and 2 bases from J, with 12 bases between. CDR3 in amino acids: CASSYGPGENYGYTF. The DNA of the CDR3 is TGTGCCAGCAGTTACGGTCCAGGGGAAAACTATGGCTACACCTTC.

The CDR3 sequence is CASSVATGSYEQYF. In DNA form, the CDR3 reads TGTGCCAGCAGCGTAGCCACAGGGAGCTACGAGCAGTACTTC. This chain joins TRBV9 and TRBJ2-7; tentatively, D is TRBD1 (6 bases). V lost 0 bases, J lost 3 bases, and 10 bases lay in between. CDR1 and CDR2 from the germline V gene are SGDLS and YYNGEE. The CDR3 consists of 14 residues.

V usage is TRBV30 and J usage is TRBJ1-5, with a tentative D call TRBD1 (5 bases). The germline CDR1 and CDR2 sequences are GTSNPN and SVGIG (reference sequence). V was cut by 0 bases and J by 0 bases, with 15 bases left in between. The CDR3 spans 17 residues. CDR3 DNA sequence: TGTGCCTGGAGTGTGGTCAGGGCCGAGGATAGCAATCAGCCCCAGCATTTT. It yields the protein CAWSVVRAEDSNQPQHF.